This T cell receptor (beta chain) derives from a study of cytomegalovirus exposure and HLA in healthy donors. Primers: 60 Vbeta forward and 13 Jbeta reverse. Clones were sequenced by immunoSEQ multiplex PCR, and TCRdb holds only the in-frame ones, with some missing. The sample consists of about 160,000 clones, over 60% of them appearing once. V was clipped by 3 bases and J by 2 bases; unmatched bases: 6. Germline assignment: CDR1 SGHRS and CDR2 YFSETQ. This CDR3 region has 15 residues. Sequences were obtained from PBMCs. The receptor was derived from a woman aged 30 to 39 in good health and CMV-seronegative. The J gene is TRBJ2-5, the V gene TRBV5-1, with 8 bases lining up with TRBD2. The CDR3 region has the DNA TGCGCCAGCAGCTCCCAAACTAGCGGACAAGAGACCCAGTACTTC. Its protein product is CASSSQTSGQETQYF.